Below, 18 T cell receptor beta chains from the same sample are listed, as sequenced in a study of OX40 agonist ivuxolimab in advanced cancers. Sequenced by immunoSEQ multiplex PCR; TCRdb stores in-frame clones only, minus some. The profile covers around 74,000 clones, with approximately 90% appearing a single time and 0.5% to 0.6% taken by the ten largest. The sequencing here drew on CD4+ or CD8+ T cells sorted from blood, taken in a trial of the OX40 agonist ivuxolimab. The receptors stem from an adult with an advanced solid tumor such as melanoma, head and neck, liver or kidney cancer.

The J gene is TRBJ2-6, the V gene TRBV18; a weak D match, TRBD1 (5 bases). The CDR3 is 15 residues long. Trimming left V 3 bases short and J 4 bases short, with 10 bases between. Germline assignment: CDR1 KGHSH and CDR2 LQKENI. As DNA, the CDR3 is TGTGCCAGCTCACCTCTGCAGGGAGGGGCCAACGTCCTGACTTTC. Its protein product is CASSPLQGGANVLTF.

The chain uses TRBV7-2 and TRBJ2-1; the D is unclear. Germline-derived CDR1 and CDR2 are SGHTA and FQGNSA. The CDR3 runs 16 residues. Trimming removed 1 base from V and 7 bases from J, with 17 bases in between. Written as DNA, the CDR3 is TGTGCCAGCAGCTTAGTCTTGGCGCGGATGAGGAATGAGCAGTTCTTC. This sequence encodes CASSLVLARMRNEQFF.

The chain joins TRBV7-2 to TRBJ1-1; the D is unclear. The CDR3 sequence is 15 residues long. CDR1 is SGHTA and CDR2 is FQGNSA in the germline V gene. Trimming removed 1 base from V and 5 bases from J, with 14 bases in between. The CDR3 coding sequence is TGTGCCAGCAGCTTAGACCGTCTCGGGCGGACTGAAGCTTTCTTT. Translated: CASSLDRLGRTEAFF.

This rearrangement joins TRBV18 to TRBJ1-4, with TRBD1 identical over 8 bases. V shed 5 bases and J 3 bases; nucleotides not matched to a gene: 8. There are 16 residues in the CDR3. Germline V gene lookup returns CDR1 KGHSH and CDR2 LQKENI. The DNA for the CDR3 is TGTGCCAGCTCAGCAGCACAGGGGGGAGCTAATGAAAAACTGTTTTTT. Protein sequence: CASSAAQGGANEKLFF.

In DNA, the CDR3 is TGTGCCAGCAGTTTACAGGGACTCCAAGAGACCCAGTACTTC. Translated, it gives CASSLQGLQETQYF. This chain uses TRBV28 with TRBJ2-5; perhaps TRBD2 as D (6 bases). Looked up from germline, CDR1 is MDHEN and CDR2 is SYDVKM. V was trimmed by 2 bases and J by 1 base, leaving 8 bases between them. The CDR3 is 14 residues long.

The rearrangement links TRBV7-2 to TRBJ1-3; D unresolved. Trimming stripped 6 bases from V and 4 bases from J, with 16 bases between. The CDR3 is 15 amino acids. CDR1 is SGHTA and CDR2 is FQGNSA in the germline V gene. In DNA form, the CDR3 reads TGTGCCAGCAGTCCTCGTTTTGGTTACGGAAACACCATATATTTT. Amino acid sequence: CASSPRFGYGNTIYF.

This chain uses TRBV10-3 with TRBJ2-3; D gene unclear. Germline V lookup: CDR1 ENHRY, CDR2 SYGVKD. The CDR3 runs to 12 residues. The V gene lost 2 bases and the J gene lost 1 base, with 1 base spanning the gap. The CDR3 DNA reads as TGTGCCATCAGTGAGGGCACAGATACGCAGTATTTT. Protein product: CAISEGTDTQYF.

Here the CDR3 reads CSVDRAGYNEQFF. The DNA of the CDR3 is TGCAGCGTTGACCGAGCGGGGTACAATGAGCAGTTCTTC. The chain combines TRBV29-1 with TRBJ2-1, with 7 bases that match TRBD2. V trimming: 3 bases; J trimming: 4 bases; junction bases outside the gene matches: 3. There are 13 residues in the CDR3. Germline V CDR1 and CDR2: SQVTM, ANQGSEA.

The gene calls are TRBV27 and TRBJ1-1; 7 nucleotides align to TRBD1. CDR1 is MNHEY, CDR2 SMNVEV, per germline (reference sequence). The CDR3 consists of 19 residues. With 5 bases clipped from V and 3 bases from J, the junction kept 21 bases outside the gene matches. CDR3 sequence reads: CASSKYTPGQIQRDTEAFF. CDR3 DNA sequence: TGTGCCAGCAGTAAATATACGCCGGGACAGATACAGAGGGACACTGAAGCTTTCTTT.

V usage is TRBV18 and J usage is TRBJ2-1; D remains unclear. The CDR3 covers 14 residues. Deletions cut 7 bases from V and 1 base from J, with 11 bases between. The germline CDR1 and CDR2 sequences are KGHSH and LQKENI. CDR3 bases: TGTGCCAGCTTCCTATCCGGATCCTACAATGAGCAGTTCTTC. Translation gives CASFLSGSYNEQFF.

The rearrangement uses TRBV6-5 and TRBJ2-7, with unresolved D. Trimming left V 7 bases short and J 2 bases short, with 9 bases between. The CDR3 runs to 12 residues. Germline V gene lookup returns CDR1 MNHEY and CDR2 SVGAGI. CDR3 sequence reads: CASNQIPYEQYF. As DNA, the CDR3 is TGTGCCAGCAATCAGATACCCTACGAGCAGTACTTC.

This clone turned up a few times. This rearrangement joins TRBV2 to TRBJ1-1; no clear D. In germline, CDR1 is SNHLY, CDR2 FYNNEI. V dropped 4 bases and J dropped 8 bases, with 8 bases sitting between them. There are 11 residues in the CDR3. The CDR3, as DNA: TGTGCCAGCAGTGCCGCCAGGGAAGCTTTCTTT. It specifies CASSAAREAFF. Variable domain in full (rest from reference TRBV2 and TRBJ1-1): EPEVTQTPSHQVTQMGQEVILRCVPISNHLYFYWYRQILGQKVEFLVSFYNNEISEKSEIFDDQFSVERPDGSNFTLKIRSTKLEDSAMYFCASSAAREAFFGQGTRLTVV.

This chain joins TRBV7-9 and TRBJ1-4; D is possibly TRBD1 (5 bases). The CDR3 extends over 16 amino acids. Germline CDR1 reads SEHNR; CDR2 reads FQNEAQ (reference sequence). V was clipped by 6 bases and J by 5 bases, with 19 bases between them. CDR3 region: CASSRSSGWGNEKLFF. Written as DNA, the CDR3 is TGTGCCAGCAGTCGAAGCTCGGGATGGGGGAATGAAAAACTGTTTTTT.

V is TRBV12-1 and J is TRBJ1-2; the D call TRBD1 from the table was never checked on the DNA. TRBV12-1 constitutes a pseudogene. There are 13 residues in the CDR3. CDR3 loop: CASSPNRAPGYTF. In DNA form, the CDR3 reads TGTGCCAGCAGCCCCAACAGGGCCCCCGGCTACACCTTC.

The chain carries TRBV19 and TRBJ1-2; D remains ambiguous. Trimming removed 3 bases at V and 5 bases at J, with 13 bases between. Looked up from germline, CDR1 is LNHDA and CDR2 is SQIVND (reference sequence). The CDR3 is 14 amino acids. The CDR3: CASSIGQAGYGYTF. DNA for the CDR3: TGTGCCAGTAGTATTGGTCAGGCGGGGTATGGCTACACCTTC.

J is TRBJ2-7 and V is TRBV5-1; TRBD1 might be the D (6 bases). CDR1 SGHRS and CDR2 YFSETQ come from the germline V gene. There are 13 residues in the CDR3. Trimming took off 7 bases at V and 6 bases at J, with 17 bases between the two ends. The CDR3 reads CASQREQGAEQYF. The CDR3 DNA reads as TGCGCCAGCCAAAGGGAACAGGGCGCCGAGCAGTACTTC.

V and J are TRBV12-5 and TRBJ2-6; 7 bases match TRBD2. The CDR3 has 14 residues. Germline values: CDR1 LGHNT, CDR2 FRNRAP. The ends lost 7 bases at V and 0 bases at J; junction bases unmatched: 0. For the CDR3, the DNA is TGTGCTAGTGCGGGGGGCTCTGGGGCCAACGTCCTGACTTTC. It translates to CASAGGSGANVLTF.

A single count supports this clone. The chain recombines TRBV11-3 with TRBJ2-2; 9 bases agree with TRBD2. Germline V gene lookup returns CDR1 SGHNT and CDR2 YENEEA. J gave up 5 bases and V 11 bases, and 9 bases lay outside the gene matches. The CDR3 covers 14 residues. CDR3 amino acids: CAGASGTSTGELFF. The CDR3 coding sequence is TGTGCCGGGGCTAGCGGGACGTCGACCGGGGAGCTGTTTTTT.